These 21 T cell receptor beta chains came from one sample sequenced in a study of identical twins. TCRdb passed the 5' RACE reads through MiXCR, listing each CDR3 protein once. Of approximately 280,000 distinct CDR3 sequences detected, about 8.1% appear once; the ten largest clones hold around 2.1%. This same sample was also part of a study on yellow fever vaccine responses in identical twins.

The specimen was memory (CD45RO+) T cells sorted from blood. Source of these receptors: a woman aged 18-30 years in good health.

This clonotype has at least ten counts. The V call is TRBV20-1, the J call TRBJ1-2; no clear D. Looked up from germline, CDR1 is DFQATT and CDR2 is SNEGSKA (reference sequence). This CDR3 is 11 amino acids long. V lost 6 bases, J lost 6 bases, and 11 bases lay in between. For the CDR3, the DNA is TGCAGTGCCCCGGCCCTGAATGGCTACACCTTC. This translates into CSAPALNGYTF.

There are a few counts of this clonotype. V is TRBV10-1 and J is TRBJ1-2, with D tentatively TRBD1 (6 bases). Germline V CDR1 and CDR2: WNHNN, SYGVQD (reference sequence). There are 13 residues in the CDR3. Trimming shortened V by 0 bases and J by 8 bases, and 10 bases separated the two germline ends. This chain's CDR3 is CASSESRGHGYTF. The CDR3 DNA follows: TGCGCCAGCAGTGAGTCCAGGGGCCACGGCTACACCTTC.

This clonotype has a count of ten or more. The rearrangement links TRBV11-3 to TRBJ2-7; TRBD2 matches at 15 bases. CDR3 length: 17 amino acids. V lost 5 bases, J lost 0 bases, and 5 bases stayed unmatched. Germline CDR1 is SGHNT and CDR2 is YENEEA. CDR3 nucleotides: TGTGCCAGCAGCCGGGGACTAGCGGGAGGAAACTCCTACGAGCAGTACTTC. Protein: CASSRGLAGGNSYEQYF.

The rearrangement links TRBV24-1 to TRBJ2-7; D possibly corresponds to TRBD1 (6 bases). The CDR3 totals 13 residues. Germline lookup yields CDR1 KGHDR and CDR2 SFDVKD. Trimming left V 5 bases short and J 6 bases short, with 13 bases between. The CDR3 DNA reads TGTGCCACCAGTGCTCACAGGGTGGGCGAGCAGTACTTC. This gives the protein CATSAHRVGEQYF.

This clonotype was seen a handful of times. CDR3 protein: CASSLGVDRNTEAFF. CDR3 nucleotide sequence: TGCGCCAGCAGCTTGGGGGTGGACAGGAACACTGAAGCTTTCTTT. The chain links TRBV5-1 to TRBJ1-1, with TRBD1 as a possible D gene (6 bases). The CDR3 has 15 residues. Germline lookup yields CDR1 SGHRS and CDR2 YFSETQ. Deletions cut 0 bases from V and 1 base from J, with 10 bases between.

The chain uses TRBV10-2 and TRBJ2-1; D is uncertain. This CDR3 has 13 amino acids. Deletions cut 3 bases from V and 9 bases from J, with 12 bases between. In germline, CDR1 is WSHSY, CDR2 SAAADI. Written as DNA, the CDR3 is TGCGCCAGCAGTGATCCAAAACCGGGTGAGCAGTTCTTC. Its protein is CASSDPKPGEQFF.

This clonotype was observed at least ten times. The chain carries TRBV12-3 or TRBV12-4 and TRBJ2-2, with 8 positions matching TRBD1. This CDR3 comprises 15 residues. The V segment lost 3 bases and the J segment 4 bases; nucleotides outside the gene matches: 4. Here the CDR3 reads CASSFETGATGELFF. The CDR3 nucleotides are TGTGCCAGCAGTTTTGAGACAGGGGCCACCGGGGAGCTGTTTTTT.

This clonotype has ten or more counts. The chain is built from TRBV5-1 and TRBJ2-1; TRBD1 might be the D (6 bases). Germline lookup yields CDR1 SGHRS and CDR2 YFSETQ. The V end was cut by 4 bases, the J end by 2 bases, with 13 bases between. The CDR3 is 15 amino acids. The CDR3 DNA is TGCGCCAGCAGCATGAGACAGGAGGCCTACAATGAGCAGTTCTTC. Residues: CASSMRQEAYNEQFF.

This clonotype was recorded at least ten times. The chain is built from TRBV28 and TRBJ2-5; 7 bases fit TRBD1. CDR1 MDHEN and CDR2 SYDVKM come from the germline V gene. There are 17 residues in the CDR3. Unmatched junction bases numbered 15, after V lost 2 bases and J lost 6 bases. The CDR3 region is CASSLGRGGAGGKTQYF. The CDR3 DNA reads as TGTGCCAGCAGTTTAGGAAGAGGGGGCGCGGGTGGAAAGACCCAGTACTTC.

DNA for the CDR3: TGTGCCAGCTCAGCTCGAGTATCCGGGACAGTCTACGAGCAGTACTTC. Translated, it gives CASSARVSGTVYEQYF. This chain connects TRBV18 to TRBJ2-7; 7 bases align to TRBD1. J was trimmed by 3 bases and V by 5 bases; bases with no gene match: 13. Germline CDR1 is KGHSH and CDR2 is LQKENI. The CDR3 covers 16 residues. Using reference TRBV18 and TRBJ2-7 for the parts outside the CDR3, the full variable domain is NAGVMQNPRHLVRRRGQEARLRCSPMKGHSHVYWYRQLPEEGLKFMVYLQKENIIDESGMPKERFSAEFPKEGPSILRIQQVVRGDSAAYFCASSARVSGTVYEQYFGPGTRLTVT.

J is TRBJ1-2 and V is TRBV4-2; D unclear. V was clipped by 4 bases and J by 4 bases, with 16 bases between them. Germline CDR1 reads LGHNA; CDR2 reads YNFKEQ. The CDR3 consists of 15 residues. CDR3 residues: CASSPLKEAIYGYTF. CDR3 in DNA: TGTGCCAGCAGCCCCCTAAAGGAGGCCATCTATGGCTACACCTTC.

This clonotype was counted between two and nine times. The J gene is TRBJ2-2, the V gene TRBV6-5; 13 bases map to TRBD2. V lost 0 bases, J lost 1 base, and 2 bases stayed unmatched. The CDR3 is 18 amino acids. CDR1 and CDR2 (germline): MNHEY, SVGAGI. This CDR3 is CASSYSGLAGQNTGELFF. The DNA for the CDR3 is TGTGCCAGCAGTTACTCGGGACTAGCGGGGCAGAACACCGGGGAGCTGTTTTTT.

This clonotype was detected many times. This chain's CDR3 is CASSRTVTNEKLFF. CDR3 sequence (DNA): TGTGCCAGCAGCCGGACAGTAACTAATGAAAAACTGTTTTTT. The chain carries TRBV3-1 and TRBJ1-4; TRBD1 might be the D (6 bases). This CDR3 comprises 14 residues. From germline, CDR1 is LGHDT and CDR2 YNNKEL (reference sequence). V was shortened by 4 bases and J by 1 base, with 7 bases between the two germline ends.

This clonotype was seen at least ten times. The J gene is TRBJ2-3, the V gene TRBV18; D uncertain. The V end lost 0 bases, the J end lost 2 bases, and 3 bases lay between the germline ends. The CDR3 runs 13 residues. Per the germline V gene, CDR1 is KGHSH and CDR2 is LQKENI. This CDR3 reads CASSPPPTDTQYF. The CDR3 nucleotides read TGTGCCAGCTCACCACCCCCCACAGATACGCAGTATTTT.

This clonotype appeared a few times. J is TRBJ1-1 and V is TRBV6-5, with D maybe TRBD1 (6 bases). V was trimmed by 7 bases and J by 6 bases, leaving 9 bases between them. Germline CDR1 is MNHEY and CDR2 is SVGAGI. The CDR3 is 11 residues long. The CDR3 DNA reads as TGTGCCAGCACCAGGGGAGCTGAAGCTTTCTTT. Translating it yields CASTRGAEAFF.

This clonotype has just a few counts. The chain employs TRBV2 and TRBJ2-4; D is uncertain. The CDR3 contains 14 residues. The V end lost 1 base, the J end lost 6 bases, and 10 bases lay between the germline ends. From germline, CDR1 is SNHLY and CDR2 FYNNEI. The chain's CDR3 is CASSEGRHTNIQYF. The CDR3 DNA is TGTGCCAGCAGTGAAGGCAGGCATACAAACATTCAGTACTTC.

This clonotype was recorded many times. CDR3 loop: CASTPGLAGLNEQFF. The CDR3 coding sequence is TGTGCCAGCACCCCAGGACTAGCGGGACTCAATGAGCAGTTCTTC. The chain couples TRBV3-1 to TRBJ2-1, with 12 nucleotides matching TRBD2. Unmatched junction bases numbered 7, after V lost 7 bases and J lost 6 bases. Germline V gene data show CDR1 as LGHDT and CDR2 as YNNKEL (reference sequence). The CDR3 totals 15 residues.

There are many counts of this clonotype. In DNA, the CDR3 is TGTGCCAGCAGTGATCGACAGGGTGTGGATTCACCCCTCCACTTT. It is translated as CASSDRQGVDSPLHF. V gene TRBV12-3 or TRBV12-4 combines with J gene TRBJ1-6; 7 positions match TRBD1. CDR3 length equals 15 residues. The V segment lost 5 bases and the J segment 8 bases; nucleotides outside the gene matches: 9.

This clonotype was detected many times. The J gene is TRBJ2-2, the V gene TRBV14; 7 nucleotides match TRBD1. The germline V gene has CDR1 SGHDN and CDR2 FVKESK. After removal of 0 bases from V and 4 bases from J, the junction contained 8 bases not matched to a gene. CDR3 length equals 17 residues. CDR3 DNA: TGTGCCAGCAGCCAAGAAGGGGGCATCCGACGCACCGGGGAGCTGTTTTTT. Encoded protein: CASSQEGGIRRTGELFF.

This clonotype was picked up many times. This chain uses TRBV10-3 with TRBJ1-5, with 7 nucleotides matching TRBD1. The ends lost 3 bases at V and 2 bases at J; junction bases unmatched: 13. CDR1 is ENHRY and CDR2 is SYGVKD in the germline V gene. The CDR3 consists of 18 residues. In DNA form, the CDR3 reads TGTGCCATCAGTGAATCCTCCAGGGGGGTCGTAGGCAATCAGCCCCAGCATTTT. This translates into CAISESSRGVVGNQPQHF.

This clonotype appeared many times. The chain links TRBV12-3 or TRBV12-4 to TRBJ2-6, with D hard to call. The CDR3 totals 15 residues. The V gene lost 3 bases and the J gene lost 2 bases, with 8 bases spanning the gap. The DNA of the CDR3 is TGTGCCAGCAGTTTCTTTGGCCCTGGGGCCAACGTCCTGACTTTC. Protein sequence: CASSFFGPGANVLTF.